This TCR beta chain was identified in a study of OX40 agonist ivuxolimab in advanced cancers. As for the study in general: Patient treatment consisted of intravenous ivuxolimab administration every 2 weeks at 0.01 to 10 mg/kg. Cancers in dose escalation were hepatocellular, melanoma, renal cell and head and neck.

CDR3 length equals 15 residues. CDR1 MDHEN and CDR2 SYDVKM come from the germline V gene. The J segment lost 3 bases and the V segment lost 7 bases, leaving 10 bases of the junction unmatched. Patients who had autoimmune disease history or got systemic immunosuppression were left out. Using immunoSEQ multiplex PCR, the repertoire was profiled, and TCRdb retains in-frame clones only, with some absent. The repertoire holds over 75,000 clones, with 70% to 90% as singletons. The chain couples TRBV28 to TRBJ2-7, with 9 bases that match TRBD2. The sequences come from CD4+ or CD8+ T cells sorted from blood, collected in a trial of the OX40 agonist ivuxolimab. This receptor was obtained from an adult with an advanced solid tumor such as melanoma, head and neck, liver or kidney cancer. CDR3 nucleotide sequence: TGTGCCAGCACGCCAACCGGGACTAGCAGCTACGAGCAGTACTTC. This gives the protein CASTPTGTSSYEQYF.